These T cell receptor beta chains were read from a single sample in a study of blood T cell repertoires in COVID-19. Some clones are missing from TCRdb's copy, which holds only in-frame ones; the method was immunoSEQ multiplex PCR. Altogether 150,000 to 200,000 clones are present, more than 75% being singletons, with the ten largest covering roughly 8.8%. Sequencing was carried out using peripheral blood. The receptors originated from a woman aged 45-65 years with active or convalescent COVID-19. The CDR3 runs from the conserved cysteine through the conserved F or W. The order of the fields is D gene, clone size, J gene, V gene, CDR3 DNA, CDR3 protein. A D gene is named only where the DNA matches it firmly. The listing skips clone size in some rows; elsewhere it reads once, few, many or a size class.

- - TRBJ2-1 TRBV29-1 TGCAGCGCGAATCCGGGACATCGAGATGAGCAGTTCTTC CSANPGHRDEQFF
TRBD1 - TRBJ2-7 TRBV11-3 TGTGCCAGCAGCGCCGGGACAGACTACGAGCAGTACTTC CASSAGTDYEQYF
TRBD1 few TRBJ1-3 TRBV2 TGTGCCAGCAGTGCGCCAGGGGGCTTAAGAAACACCATATATTTT CASSAPGGLRNTIYF
TRBD1 - TRBJ1-1 TRBV9 TGTGCCAGCAGCCCCAGGGACAGGGGGCGGACTGAAGCTTTCTTT CASSPRDRGRTEAFF
- - TRBJ1-4 TRBV30 TGTGCCACCCTACAAAGGGGCAAGGAAAAACTGTTTTTT CATLQRGKEKLFF
TRBD2 - TRBJ2-1 TRBV7-3 TGTGCCAGCAGCTCGGGAGGACCCAATGAGCAGTTCTTC CASSSGGPNEQFF
- - TRBJ2-2 TRBV5-4 TGTGCCAGCAGCTTGGCACCGACCAGGGACACCGGGGAGCTGTTTTTT CASSLAPTRDTGELFF
- - TRBJ1-3 TRBV19 TGTGTCAGTATGTTACAGTCAGGATTCTCTGGAAACACCATATATTTT CVSMLQSGFSGNTIYF
TRBD1 few TRBJ1-5 TRBV19 TGTGCCAGTACCCGGACAGGCTGGGTGAATCAGCCCCAGCATTTT CASTRTGWVNQPQHF
- - TRBJ2-2 TRBV10-3 TGTGCCATCAGTGGGGCGGGCGGGGTTCTGGCCGGGGAGCTGTTTTTT CAISGAGGVLAGELFF
- - TRBJ1-1 TRBV6-2/TRBV6-3 TGTGCCAGCAGTTACTCTCCAGGGCTGAACACTGAAGCTTTCTTT CASSYSPGLNTEAFF
- once TRBJ1-2 TRBV21-1 TGTGCCAGCAGCAGGGCCCCCCCCCACTATGGCTACACCTTC CASSRAPPHYGYTF
TRBD1 - TRBJ1-2 TRBV9 TGTGCCAGCAGCGACCGGACAGGGGGCGGCTACACCTTC CASSDRTGGGYTF
- - TRBJ2-2 TRBV3-1/TRBV3-2 TGTGCCAGCAGCCACATACCCCACCAAGTTGCGGGACAGACAAGGCCCGGGGAGCTGTTTTTT CASSHIPHQVAGQTRPGELFF
- - TRBJ2-1 TRBV11-3 TGTGCCAGCAGCCGTAACAGGGACCGGTACAATGAGCAGTTCTTC CASSRNRDRYNEQFF
- - TRBJ1-4 TRBV29-1 TGCAGCACGAGACAGAATATCAATGAAAAACTGTTTTTT CSTRQNINEKLFF
TRBD2 - TRBJ2-7 TRBV19 TGTGCCAGTAGTCCCGGGGGTAGCGGGGCCCTCGAGCAGTACTTC CASSPGGSGALEQYF
TRBD2 few TRBJ2-1 TRBV6-6 TGTGCCAGCAGCATAGCGGGGGGGAGAAAGGACAATGAGCAGTTCTTC CASSIAGGRKDNEQFF
- - TRBJ1-5 TRBV18 TGTGCCAGCTCACCCCCAGGGGTCAGCAATCAGCCCCAGCATTTT CASSPPGVSNQPQHF
- - TRBJ2-1 TRBV2 TGTGCCAGCAGAGGGGATATCAGTGAGCAGTTCTTC CASRGDISEQFF
TRBD1 - TRBJ1-3 TRBV30 TGTGCCTGCCTAAACCCAGGGGGCGGTGGAAACACCATATATTTT CACLNPGGGGNTIYF
TRBD1 - TRBJ2-1 TRBV19 TGTGCCAGTAGTATTTCCGGGACAGGGTTGGATGAGCAGTTCTTC CASSISGTGLDEQFF
TRBD1 - TRBJ1-1 TRBV28 TGTGCCAGCAGGACAGGGGTCCATGAAGCTTTCTTT CASRTGVHEAFF
- - TRBJ2-3 TRBV19 TGTGCCAGTAAGGAGGGGGCGGGATACACAGATACGCAGTATTTT CASKEGAGYTDTQYF
- many TRBJ1-1 TRBV29-1 TGCAGCGTTGAAAATCACGGGGTTAGTGCTGAAGCTTTCTTT CSVENHGVSAEAFF
TRBD1 few TRBJ2-7 TRBV5-1 TGCGCCAGCAGCTTGGGGACAGGGGATTCCTACGAGCAGTACTTC CASSLGTGDSYEQYF
- - TRBJ1-1 TRBV5-5 TGTGCCAGCAGCCCTCCGCCCCACAGGGTAGAAGCTTTCTTT CASSPPPHRVEAFF
- many TRBJ2-4 TRBV6-5 TGTGCCAGCAGCCCGGACAGCATGGTAAACATTCAGTACTTC CASSPDSMVNIQYF
TRBD2 few TRBJ2-5 TRBV5-4 TGTGCCAGCAGGCCGTCGGGGGGGGGCCCAGAGACCCAGTACTTC CASRPSGGGPETQYF
TRBD1 - TRBJ2-7 TRBV10-3 TGTGCCATCAGTGAGTCGACAGGGCGGGACAGGAAAACCTACGAGCAGTACTTC CAISESTGRDRKTYEQYF
- - TRBJ2-1 TRBV27 TGTGCCAGCAGTGGGGCCATCCGCCATGAGCAGTTCTTC CASSGAIRHEQFF
- - TRBJ2-7 TRBV13 TGTGCCAGCAGCGCCTCAGGGCCCTACGAGCAGTACTTC CASSASGPYEQYF
- few TRBJ1-6 TRBV6-6 TGTGCCAGCAGTTACTCCGGTAGTGGAGGAGGATCACCCCTCCACTTT CASSYSGSGGGSPLHF
TRBD1 - TRBJ1-1 TRBV4-1 TGCGCCAGCAGCCAAGTGCAGGGGGTAAACACTGAAGCTTTCTTT CASSQVQGVNTEAFF
TRBD1 - TRBJ2-1 TRBV6-5 TGTGCCAGCAGTTACTTGGGACAGGGGAACTACAATGAGCAGTTCTTC CASSYLGQGNYNEQFF
TRBD2 - TRBJ2-2 TRBV5-1 TGCGCCAGCAGCCCGGGACTAGCGCCCTCACCGAACACCGGGGAGCTGTTTTTT CASSPGLAPSPNTGELFF
- - TRBJ1-2 TRBV3-1/TRBV3-2 TGTGCCAGCAGCCAGGCCCTCTATGGCTACACCTTC CASSQALYGYTF
- - TRBJ1-2 TRBV6-5 TGTGCCAGCAGTTCGCAACAGAACTATGGCTACACCTTC CASSSQQNYGYTF
TRBD2 once TRBJ2-7 TRBV30 TGTGCCTGGAGGTGGACTAGCGGACCCCTCTACGAGCAGTACTTC CAWRWTSGPLYEQYF
TRBD1 - TRBJ2-6 TRBV19 TGTGCCAGTAGTATGGACAGGGGTGACAACGTCCTGACTTTC CASSMDRGDNVLTF
TRBD1 - TRBJ1-1 TRBV6-2/TRBV6-3 TGTGCCAGCAGTCAACAGGGGTCCTTCTTCATGAACACTGAAGCTTTCTTT CASSQQGSFFMNTEAFF
TRBD1 - TRBJ2-2 TRBV7-2 TGTGCCAGCGGGGGACAGTCGAACACCGGGGAGCTGTTTTTT CASGGQSNTGELFF
- - TRBJ1-1 TRBV11-2 TGTGCCAGCAGCTGGGAGGGAGGGAACACTGAAGCTTTCTTT CASSWEGGNTEAFF
- - TRBJ2-1 TRBV5-6 TGTGCCAGCACCAGGGACGTGGGGGGTCCCTACAATGAGCAGTTCTTC CASTRDVGGPYNEQFF
- - TRBJ2-3 TRBV29-1 TGCAGCGTACAATCCCCAGATACGCAGTATTTT CSVQSPDTQYF
TRBD2 - TRBJ2-1 TRBV5-1 TGCGCCAGCAGGTCCGGGACTAGCAACTACAATGAGCAGTTCTTC CASRSGTSNYNEQFF
TRBD1 - TRBJ1-5 TRBV2 TGTGCCAGCAGCGACAGGGGGCAATGGCAGCCCCAGCATTTT CASSDRGQWQPQHF